The TCR beta chain described here comes from a study of CD8 T cells in Susac syndrome (dated by TCRdb to about 2019). At the level of the whole study: Repertoire sequencing was used to test whether CD8+ T cell activation and differentiation in Susac syndrome was antigen driven. Paper-wide results and their limitations: The TCR sequencing and HLA analysis was acknowledged to have included a relatively small number of individuals.

About this clonotype: It has no known antigen specificity. Within one base of it there is no much larger clone, and no base qualities were kept.

Peripheral blood CD8+ and CD4+ T cells from healthy donors, Susac syndrome patients and multiple sclerosis patients were profiled by high-throughput TCR beta sequencing. Multiple sclerosis controls were treatment-naive patients with stable or active relapsing-remitting disease fulfilling revised McDonald criteria. Bulk CD8+ and CD4+ T cells were purified by magnetic negative isolation, while CD8+ TEMRA cells were enriched using FACS. Blood was drawn into EDTA tubes, processed within 24 hours, and PBMCs were isolated by density gradient centrifugation. PBMCs intended for TCR sequencing were cryopreserved in liquid nitrogen and thawed later in a water bath at 37 degrees C. A purity of at least 90% was achieved for sorted or isolated CD4+, CD8+ and CD8+ TEMRA cells. RNA was extracted using the RNeasy kit, and about 0.45 to 1 ug of the RNA was reverse transcribed with random hexamers. TCR beta CDR3 regions were amplified with the immunoSEQ multiplex PCR assay covering 54 Vbeta and 13 Jbeta segments. PCR amplification bias was corrected by using a synthetic template baseline for primer optimization and computational correction. As for the original processing: Reads were annotated to V, D and J genes per IMGT and analyzed with immunoSEQ Analyzer, keeping only productive sequences. To calculate clonality, Shannon entropy was normalized by log2 of the number of productive unique sequences and then subtracted from one. For each patient and control, public and private clones were evaluated among the 100 most prevalent clones. Susac-specific clones were defined as absent from healthy and MS cohorts, over a thousand published viral clones and other ImmuneACCESS disease sequences. The public reads were reprocessed in TCRdb via fastp at Q25 and MiXCR, keeping in-frame beta chains. Here each entry gathers all rows of one CDR3 protein and keeps the most common genes and DNA. TCRdb, rather than the study authors, made the V and J calls. The sample table contains about 180,000 distinct CDR3 sequences; only one count was recorded for approximately 96% of them. 0.093% of the sample lies in the top ten.

Reading from cysteine to phenylalanine, the CDR3 counts 16 amino acids. Of the read, only the CDR3 DNA is kept; its 48 bases are in frame from base 1. Looking up the germline V gene (reference sequence) yields CDR1 MNHEY and CDR2 SMNVEV. The V end loses 4 bases and the J end loses 2 bases, and a stretch of 15 bases separates them. The rearranged segments are TRBV27 and TRBJ1-3, and the D gene may be TRBD1, 6 bases matching. The sequenced sample was CD4+ T cells from PBMCs. The TCR originated in a human donor with multiple sclerosis. The DNA sequence is given as TGTGCCAGCAGTTCCGGGACACTGAGGGCTGGAAACACCATATATTTT. Its product reads: CASSSGTLRAGNTIYF.